Listed below are T cell receptor beta chains from one sample, sequenced in a study of CD8 T cells in Susac syndrome. TCRdb reprocessed the immunoSEQ multiplex PCR reads with MiXCR, giving one entry per CDR3 protein. The data show tens of thousands of distinct CDR3 sequences, roughly 93% seen once. Sequences were obtained from CD8+ T cells from PBMCs. These receptor sequences come from a human donor with multiple sclerosis. Both conserved end residues are part of each CDR3. Fields, in order: V gene, clone size, J gene, CDR3 length, CDR3 protein. Size tells how often a clone was seen (once, few, many) or the class of an expanded clone, and some rows leave it out.

>TRBV27|once|TRBJ2-7|15
CASSLWVGTGFEQYF
>TRBV7-3|-|TRBJ2-1|15
CASSLTSGGATEQFF
>TRBV6-1|-|TRBJ2-5|13
CASSELDSQTQYF
>TRBV29-1|-|TRBJ1-1|12
CSVLTGGGLTFF
>TRBV5-1|few|TRBJ2-3|14
CASSLEVRPDTQYF
>TRBV7-6|once|TRBJ2-2|15
CASTLRQGSRRELFF
>TRBV6-4|-|TRBJ2-3|14
CASSGSGETDTQYF
>TRBV6-1|few|TRBJ2-3|14
CASSEGVHTDTQYF
>TRBV27|-|TRBJ1-6|14
CASGYPGYNSPLHF
>TRBV6-5|once|TRBJ1-2|14
CASSYALSGYGYTF
>TRBV6-1|-|TRBJ2-1|15
CASSILAGGEDEQFF
>TRBV7-9|-|TRBJ2-2|18
CASRVGYRAGKNTGELFF
>TRBV7-8|-|TRBJ1-1|14
CASSSAGVGTEAFF
>TRBV6-6|-|TRBJ2-7|14
CASSSLNRDYEKYF
>TRBV7-9|-|TRBJ2-3|16
CASSLVWGQARDTQYF
>TRBV7-6|once|TRBJ2-1|16
CASSLASSYSYNEQFF
>TRBV5-4|-|TRBJ1-3|17
CASSLSGTGAFGNTIYF
>TRBV7-9|-|TRBJ2-7|13
CASSSDRNYEQYF
>TRBV28|-|TRBJ2-1|14
CASSTLGEVNEQFF
>TRBV11-2|-|TRBJ1-1|15
CASSLGVGPNTEAFF
>TRBV4-2|-|TRBJ1-6|15
CASSQDKTDASPLHF
>TRBV30|-|TRBJ2-2|14
CAWRGQWATGELFF
>TRBV13|-|TRBJ2-3|13
CASSSRVTDTQYF
>TRBV5-1|-|TRBJ2-1|17
CASSLASGRSSYNEQFF
>TRBV4-3|-|TRBJ2-1|12
CASSQDLGGQFF
>TRBV27|-|TRBJ1-4|15
CASSEYREGNEKLFF
>TRBV6-4|-|TRBJ2-3|17
CASSDQGYGGEADTQYF
>TRBV19|-|TRBJ1-2|13
CASALNINYGYTF
>TRBV12-3/TRBV12-4|-|TRBJ2-5|14
CASSLSGGEETQYF
>TRBV9|-|TRBJ2-1|15
CASSAPDRESNEQFF
>TRBV29-1|-|TRBJ2-3|10
CSVRRGNQYF
>TRBV30|-|TRBJ1-6|12
CAWSEGATPLHF
>TRBV27|-|TRBJ2-1|16
CASSVAGPSSYNEQFF
>TRBV7-9|-|TRBJ1-2|16
CASSPTMGPMRDGYTF
>TRBV5-1|-|TRBJ2-5|15
CASSASGGQQETQYF
>TRBV12-3/TRBV12-4|-|TRBJ1-2|13
CASSLGQAYGYTF
>TRBV28|-|TRBJ1-2|14
CASSTGGASYGYTF
>TRBV13|-|TRBJ2-3|15
CASSLESGRTDTQYF
>TRBV10-3|once|TRBJ2-5|15
CAISARRGSQETQYF
>TRBV27|-|TRBJ2-5|13
CASSWAVQETQYF
>TRBV6-2/TRBV6-3|-|TRBJ2-7|14
CASSSPGLSYEQYF
>TRBV20-1|once|TRBJ2-7|13
CSARRGDSGEQYF
>TRBV27|-|TRBJ2-7|15
CASGPFVGSTYEQYF
>TRBV4-3|-|TRBJ1-1|12
CASSQEVSEAFF
>TRBV7-9|-|TRBJ2-7|16
CASSFNIRTGGNEQYF
>TRBV5-1|-|TRBJ2-7|14
CASSLEGRTYEQYF
>TRBV28|-|TRBJ2-1|17
CASSFPWEQDSYNEQFF
>TRBV28|-|TRBJ2-7|13
CASSLTGSYEQYF
>TRBV2|-|TRBJ2-5|16
CASSPLEQGVGETQYF